The 17 T cell receptor beta chains listed next were all sequenced from one sample in a study of beta chain features in type 1 diabetes. Expressed TCRB transcripts were sequenced because the entire RNA isolate underwent reverse transcription. The data were produced by immunoSEQ multiplex PCR, yet TCRdb's version contains in-frame clones alone and is incomplete. Seen here are approximately 160,000 clones, about 8.5% observed once, and the top ten hold 0.65%. The specimen was central memory CD4+ T cells from blood. Receptors were obtained from a young man in good health.

The rearrangement joins TRBV5-1 to TRBJ2-5, with 13 bases matching TRBD2. Germline CDR1 reads SGHRS; CDR2 reads YFSETQ. This CDR3 has 18 amino acids. V shed 1 base and J 0 bases; nucleotides not matched to a gene: 6. This CDR3 reads CASSLQTSGGQYQETQYF. In DNA, the CDR3 is TGCGCCAGCAGCTTGCAGACTAGCGGGGGGCAGTACCAAGAGACCCAGTACTTC.

This clone came up a few times. This chain uses TRBV29-1 with TRBJ2-1; TRBD2 aligns across 15 bases. The V gene end was trimmed by 5 bases and the J gene end by 5 bases; junction bases not matched to a gene: 16. CDR3 size: 19 residues. Germline V gives CDR1 SQVTM, CDR2 ANQGSEA. This chain's CDR3 is CSVPGLAGGGGRADNEQFF. CDR3 bases: TGCAGCGTTCCGGGACTAGCGGGAGGTGGGGGAAGGGCCGACAATGAGCAGTTCTTC.

V is TRBV5-1 and J is TRBJ2-7, with D possibly TRBD1 on 5 matching bases. V was pared by 0 bases and J by 2 bases, with 15 bases between. Germline CDR1 reads SGHRS; CDR2 reads YFSETQ. The CDR3 consists of 16 residues. The CDR3 DNA follows: TGCGCCAGCAGCTTGGGAAAGTCACAGGACACCTACGAGCAGTACTTC. This encodes CASSLGKSQDTYEQYF.

This clone was seen a single time. This rearrangement joins TRBV5-5 to TRBJ1-1; D not certain. Germline V gene sequence: CDR1 SGHKS, CDR2 YYEKEE (reference sequence). The CDR3 sequence is 14 residues long. V was clipped by 0 bases and J by 5 bases, with 11 bases between them. CDR3 sequence (DNA): TGTGCCAGCAGCTTGGATCTAGGATTGACTGAAGCTTTCTTT. Residues: CASSLDLGLTEAFF.

This clone has a handful of counts. The sample has other DNA sequences that encode this CDR3 too. The chain employs TRBV9 and TRBJ1-1; D may be TRBD1 (6 bases). There are 13 residues in the CDR3. CDR1 SGDLS and CDR2 YYNGEE come from the germline V gene. V was clipped by 4 bases and J by 1 base, with 8 bases between them. The CDR3 nucleotides are TGTGCCAGCAGCTCACAGGGGAACACTGAAGCTTTCTTT. This gives the protein CASSSQGNTEAFF.

This clone was seen only a few times. This chain links TRBV6-5 with TRBJ2-7; D gene uncertain. CDR3 length equals 14 residues. Germline lookup yields CDR1 MNHEY and CDR2 SVGAGI. The V and J ends lost 5 bases and 3 bases respectively, with 14 bases between them. The CDR3 nucleotides are TGTGCCAGCAGTCTTTATCGGAGTGACTACGAGCAGTACTTC. It codes for CASSLYRSDYEQYF.

The rearrangement links TRBV5-4 to TRBJ2-1, with D possibly being TRBD2 (6 bases). Per germline, CDR1 SGHNT and CDR2 YYREEE (reference sequence). Between the trimmed V and J ends, which lost 3 bases and 3 bases, there was a span of 10 bases. The CDR3 spans 14 residues. The CDR3: CASSSLEGYNEQFF. CDR3 nucleotides: TGTGCCAGCAGCTCCCTGGAGGGCTACAATGAGCAGTTCTTC.

This clone was observed a handful of times. The chain uses TRBV6-5 and TRBJ2-7, with 8 bases identical to TRBD1. V shed 4 bases and J 5 bases; nucleotides not matched to a gene: 7. The CDR3 has 14 amino acids. Germline V gives CDR1 MNHEY, CDR2 SVGAGI. The CDR3 loop is CASSLAGGIDEQYF. Written as DNA, the CDR3 is TGTGCCAGCAGTTTGGCAGGGGGCATAGACGAGCAGTACTTC.

This clone was seen at least ten times. DNA of the CDR3: TGTGCCAGCAGTTTAAAAGCAGGGGCTCTGGTCACTGAAGCTTTCTTT. Its translation: CASSLKAGALVTEAFF. J is TRBJ1-1 and V is TRBV27; a possible D gene is TRBD1 (6 bases). The V gene lost 2 bases and the J gene lost 4 bases, with 17 bases spanning the gap. CDR1 and CDR2 from the germline V gene are MNHEY and SMNVEV (reference sequence). This CDR3 is 16 amino acids long.

The V call is TRBV7-3, the J call TRBJ2-1; 8 positions agree with TRBD2. CDR3 length equals 16 residues. Germline V gives CDR1 SGHTA, CDR2 FQGTGA. V lost 3 bases, J lost 0 bases, and 4 bases stayed unmatched. DNA of the CDR3: TGTGCCAGCAGCTTTAGCGGGGCCATCTCCTACAATGAGCAGTTCTTC. Its translation: CASSFSGAISYNEQFF. The entire variable domain, with the rest obtained from reference TRBV7-3 and TRBJ2-1, is as follows: GAGVSQTPSNKVTEKGKYVELRCDPISGHTALYWYRQSLGQGPEFLIYFQGTGAADDSGLPNDRFFAVRPEGSVSTLKIQRTERGDSAVYLCASSFSGAISYNEQFFGPGTRLTVL.

This clone was seen a handful of times. This chain links TRBV5-4 with TRBJ2-5; 9 bases are shared with TRBD1. This CDR3 comprises 16 residues. Germline V CDR1 and CDR2: SGHNT, YYREEE (reference sequence). V shed 4 bases, J shed 5 bases, and the junction held 12 bases outside the gene matches. In DNA form, the CDR3 reads TGTGCCAGCAGCCAGGGACAGGGCAAGTCCTTCGAGACCCAGTACTTC. It translates to CASSQGQGKSFETQYF.

In its sample, this clone was seen many times. The chain combines TRBV30 with TRBJ1-1; D is perhaps TRBD1 (5 bases). CDR3 length: 13 residues. V shed 1 base and J shed 1 base, with 7 bases lying between them. Germline assignment: CDR1 GTSNPN and CDR2 SVGIG (reference sequence). CDR3 DNA sequence: TGTGCCTGGAGTGGCGACAGGAACACTGAAGCTTTCTTT. It translates to CAWSGDRNTEAFF.

This chain connects TRBV18 to TRBJ2-7; TRBD2 is a possible D gene (5 bases). V shed 6 bases and J shed 1 base, with 7 bases lying between them. Germline assignment: CDR1 KGHSH and CDR2 LQKENI. This CDR3 comprises 12 residues. The CDR3 sequence is CASSRGSYEQYF. DNA of the CDR3: TGTGCCAGCTCCCGCGGGTCCTACGAGCAGTACTTC.

The rearrangement uses TRBV7-6 and TRBJ1-4; tentatively, D is TRBD1 (5 bases). The CDR3 is 13 amino acids. Between the trimmed V and J ends, which lost 5 bases and 7 bases, there was a span of 11 bases. Per the germline V gene, CDR1 is SGHVS and CDR2 is FNYEAQ. CDR3 coding DNA: TGTGCCAGCAGCGGAAGACAGCTTGAAAAACTGTTTTTT. Its protein is CASSGRQLEKLFF.

This clone was recorded a few times. The CDR3 loop reads CASSSIDRGEQFF. The CDR3, as DNA: TGTGCCAGCAGCTCAATCGACAGGGGTGAGCAGTTCTTC. This sequence joins TRBV11-3 and TRBJ2-1, with 8 bases lining up with TRBD1. In germline, CDR1 is SGHNT, CDR2 YENEEA. The J segment lost 9 bases and the V segment lost 4 bases, leaving 5 bases of the junction unmatched. This CDR3 is 13 amino acids long.

This clone came up a few times. The rearrangement joins TRBV7-9 to TRBJ2-5; D possibly corresponds to TRBD2 (5 bases). V was shortened by 2 bases and J by 3 bases, with 7 bases between the two germline ends. Germline V gene data show CDR1 as SEHNR and CDR2 as FQNEAQ (reference sequence). The CDR3 sequence is 13 residues long. The CDR3 sequence: CASSLIGEETQYF. Here the CDR3 DNA reads TGTGCCAGCAGCTTAATCGGGGAAGAGACCCAGTACTTC.

This clone occurred a few times. The V call is TRBV4-3, the J call TRBJ1-2; D unclear. V shed 0 bases and J shed 1 base, with 15 bases lying between them. The V gene's germline CDR1 is LGHNA and CDR2 YSLEER. The CDR3 runs to 17 residues. The DNA for the CDR3 is TGCGCCAGCAGCCAAGAGGTTGGCCGAACCCTTAACTATGGCTACACCTTC. This gives the protein CASSQEVGRTLNYGYTF.